One and the same sample provided the 14 T cell receptor beta chains below, sequenced in a study of early T cells in non-severe SARS-CoV-2 infection. In TCRdb, the 5' RACE reads were re-called with MiXCR into one record per CDR3 protein. The sample lists more than 25,000 distinct CDR3 sequences, about 2.9% occurring once. The material sequenced was whole blood. The receptors stem from an adult who was a healthcare worker with PCR-confirmed SARS-CoV-2 infection or an uninfected control (not recorded which).

This clonotype was detected many times. V gene TRBV7-8 combines with J gene TRBJ1-5; 7 bases line up with TRBD1. V dropped 6 bases and J dropped 4; count of bases not matched to a gene: 6. This CDR3 has 14 residues. CDR1 is SGHVS, CDR2 FQNEAQ, per germline. CDR3 sequence: CASRDREPNQPQHF. The DNA of the CDR3 is TGTGCCAGCAGAGACAGGGAACCTAATCAGCCCCAGCATTTT.

There are many counts of this clonotype. The chain employs TRBV12-3 or TRBV12-4 and TRBJ2-2; D not resolved. The CDR3 length is 13 residues. The germline V and J ends were trimmed by 3 bases and 5 bases, with 7 bases remaining between them. Here the CDR3 reads CASSFVRTGELFF. The CDR3 coding sequence is TGTGCCAGCAGTTTTGTCCGAACCGGGGAGCTGTTTTTT.

This clonotype was counted ten times or more. The chain joins TRBV12-3 or TRBV12-4 to TRBJ1-1, with 7 bases that match TRBD1. There are 17 residues in the CDR3. With 6 bases clipped from V and 2 bases from J, the junction kept 15 bases outside the gene matches. CDR3 coding DNA: TGTGCCAGCAGACCTTCTAGGACAGGACCCATTAACACTGAAGCTTTCTTT. It specifies CASRPSRTGPINTEAFF.

This clonotype appeared many times. This chain connects TRBV29-1 to TRBJ2-2, with 10 bases aligning to TRBD1. Germline V gene sequence: CDR1 SQVTM, CDR2 ANQGSEA. With V trimmed by 3 bases and J by 4 bases, 2 bases remained unmatched. This CDR3 region has 14 residues. The CDR3 DNA follows: TGCAGCGTTGAGACAGGGGGCACCACCGGGGAGCTGTTTTTT. Protein product: CSVETGGTTGELFF.

This clonotype appeared many times. The J gene is TRBJ1-4, the V gene TRBV27; D is ambiguous. V gave up 5 bases and J gave up 8 bases, with 9 bases separating them. The CDR3 runs 12 residues. The germline V gene has CDR1 MNHEY and CDR2 SMNVEV (reference sequence). The CDR3 DNA follows: TGTGCCAGCAGTCCAGGACGGGAAAAACTGTTTTTT. It specifies CASSPGREKLFF.

This clonotype was detected ten times or more. The rearrangement uses TRBV7-9 and TRBJ1-1, with 7 bases matching TRBD1. The CDR3 contains 15 residues. Trimming cost V 5 bases and J 7 bases; bases outside gene matches: 13. In germline, CDR1 is SEHNR, CDR2 FQNEAQ (reference sequence). The CDR3, as DNA: TGTGCCAGCAGCCAACCTGACAGGGCAATTGATGAAGCTTTCTTT. It codes for CASSQPDRAIDEAFF.

Ten or more counts support this clonotype. The V and J genes are TRBV6-2 or TRBV6-3 and TRBJ1-1; 8 bases map to TRBD1. The CDR3 has 14 residues. Losses at the gene ends were 6 bases for V and 1 base for J; bases not matched to a gene: 4. Germline lookup yields CDR1 MNHEY and CDR2 SVGEGT. The CDR3 region has the DNA TGTGCCAGCAGGTGGACAGGGACGAACACTGAAGCTTTCTTT. Its protein product is CASRWTGTNTEAFF.

This clonotype was counted ten times or more. The chain's CDR3 is CASSQQRGEKLFF. DNA for the CDR3: TGCGCCAGCAGCCAACAACGTGGTGAAAAACTGTTTTTT. This chain uses TRBV4-1 with TRBJ1-4; D gene ambiguous. The CDR3 loop spans 13 amino acids. V was pared by 2 bases and J by 7 bases, with 8 bases between. Germline loops: CDR1 MGHRA, CDR2 YSYEKL.

This clonotype was seen ten or more times. This sequence joins TRBV7-6 and TRBJ2-2; no reliable D call. The V gene lost 4 bases and the J gene lost 8 bases, with 5 bases spanning the gap. This CDR3 is 11 amino acids long. Germline V gene data show CDR1 as SGHVS and CDR2 as FNYEAQ. CDR3 region: CASSSSGELFF. CDR3 DNA sequence: TGTGCCAGCAGCTCCTCTGGGGAGCTGTTTTTT.

This clonotype was seen repeatedly, ten times or more. The rearrangement links TRBV2 to TRBJ1-5; TRBD1 might be the D (6 bases). Trimming took 6 bases from V and 1 from J, leaving 13 bases between them. The CDR3 contains 15 residues. Germline CDR1 is SNHLY and CDR2 is FYNNEI. The chain's CDR3 is CASRLNRESNQPQHF. The CDR3 nucleotides are TGTGCCAGCAGACTAAACAGGGAGAGCAATCAGCCCCAGCATTTT. Together with reference TRBV2 and TRBJ1-5, the CDR3 gives the full variable domain: EPEVTQTPSHQVTQMGQEVILRCVPISNHLYFYWYRQILGQKVEFLVSFYNNEISEKSEIFDDQFSVERPDGSNFTLKIRSTKLEDSAMYFCASRLNRESNQPQHFGDGTRLSIL.

Many counts were recorded for this clonotype. The chain has TRBV5-1 and TRBJ2-1; TRBD1 might be the D (6 bases). V dropped 3 bases and J dropped 10 bases, with 11 bases sitting between them. The CDR3 consists of 12 residues. CDR1 and CDR2 from the germline V gene are SGHRS and YFSETQ. CDR3 amino acids: CASSSQGKEQFF. CDR3 bases: TGCGCCAGCAGCTCCCAGGGGAAGGAGCAGTTCTTC.

Ten or more counts support this clonotype. The chain uses TRBV5-1 and TRBJ1-5, with D unresolved. The V end lost 4 bases, the J end lost 5 bases, and 10 bases lay between the germline ends. The CDR3 contains 13 residues. Germline lookup yields CDR1 SGHRS and CDR2 YFSETQ. The CDR3 loop reads CASSPGGDQPQHF. CDR3 nucleotides: TGCGCCAGCAGCCCGGGTGGTGATCAGCCCCAGCATTTT.

This clonotype was counted ten times or more. The genes are TRBV6-2 or TRBV6-3 and TRBJ2-7; a weak D match, TRBD1 (5 bases). V was clipped by 4 bases and J by 3 bases, with 10 bases between them. The CDR3 sequence is 13 residues long. CDR1 is MNHEY and CDR2 is SVGEGT in the germline V gene. DNA for the CDR3: TGTGCCAGCAGTTGGCAGGGCTTCTACGAGCAGTACGTC. Protein product: CASSWQGFYEQYV.

Comment on this clonotype: This may be a read error: a much more frequent sequence differs by one nucleotide. The chain couples TRBV3-2 to TRBJ2-1; TRBD2, as called in the table, went unchecked against the DNA. TRBV3-2 is recorded as a pseudogene. CDR3 size: 18 residues. The DNA for the CDR3 is TGTACCAGCAGCCAAGAGAGGCTAGCGCACGTCTCCTACAATGAGCAGTTCTTC. This codes for CTSSQERLAHVSYNEQFF.